These 4 T cell receptor beta chains share one sample of origin, sequenced in a study of blood T cell repertoires in COVID-19. Data came from immunoSEQ multiplex PCR; TCRdb stores just in-frame clones and leaves some out. Among some 460,000 clones listed, 75% to 90% were seen once. The sequenced sample consisted of peripheral blood. The source of these receptors is a woman aged 30 to 39 with acute or convalescent COVID-19.

The rearrangement links TRBV27 to TRBJ2-2, with D tentatively TRBD1 (5 bases). The CDR3 is 13 amino acids. V was trimmed by 2 bases and J by 7 bases, leaving 8 bases between them. Germline assignment: CDR1 MNHEY and CDR2 SMNVEV (reference sequence). CDR3 amino acids: CASSLPQGGELFF. The CDR3 nucleotides are TGTGCCAGCAGTTTACCCCAGGGCGGGGAGCTGTTTTTT.

The rearrangement joins TRBV2 to TRBJ2-2; weak D call: TRBD2 (5 bases). Germline V gives CDR1 SNHLY, CDR2 FYNNEI. Trimming pared 3 bases from V and 7 bases from J, leaving 6 bases between. There are 12 residues in the CDR3. The CDR3 sequence: CASSDGVGELFF. The CDR3 DNA reads TGTGCCAGCAGTGACGGGGTCGGGGAGCTGTTTTTT.

The chain carries TRBV6-1 and TRBJ1-6, with TRBD1 matching 7 bases. The CDR3 loop spans 16 amino acids. V lost 3 bases and J lost 7; bases outside the gene matches: 9. Germline lookup yields CDR1 MNHNS and CDR2 SASEGT. CDR3 residues: CASSDEKGTANSPLHF. CDR3 in DNA: TGTGCCAGCAGTGACGAAAAGGGGACAGCGAATTCACCCCTCCACTTT.

The chain has TRBV19 and TRBJ2-1; 10 nucleotides line up with TRBD1. Losses at the gene ends were 3 bases for V and 6 bases for J; bases not matched to a gene: 5. The CDR3 extends over 15 amino acids. Germline CDR1 LNHDA, CDR2 SQIVND (reference sequence). The CDR3 protein is CASSIYGTGVNEQFF. In DNA form, the CDR3 reads TGTGCCAGTAGTATTTATGGGACAGGGGTCAATGAGCAGTTCTTC.